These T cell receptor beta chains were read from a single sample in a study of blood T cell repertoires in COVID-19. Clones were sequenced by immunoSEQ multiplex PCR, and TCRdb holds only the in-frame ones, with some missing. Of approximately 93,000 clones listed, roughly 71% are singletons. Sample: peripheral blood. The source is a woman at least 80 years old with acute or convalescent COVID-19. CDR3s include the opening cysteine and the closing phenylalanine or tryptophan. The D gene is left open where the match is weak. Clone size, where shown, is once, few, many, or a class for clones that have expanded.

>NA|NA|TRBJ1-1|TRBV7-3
CASSLTGGAYTEAFF
TGTGCCAGCAGCTTAACTGGGGGGGCTTATACTGAAGCTTTCTTT
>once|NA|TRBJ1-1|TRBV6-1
CASSDGGHPMNTEAFF
TGTGCCAGCAGTGATGGGGGACACCCCATGAACACTGAAGCTTTCTTT
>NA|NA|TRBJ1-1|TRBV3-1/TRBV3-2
CASNQDAMNTEAFF
TGTGCCAGCAACCAAGATGCTATGAACACTGAAGCTTTCTTT
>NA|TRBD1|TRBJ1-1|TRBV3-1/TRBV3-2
CASSQEDRKAFF
TGTGCCAGCAGCCAAGAGGACAGGAAGGCTTTCTTT
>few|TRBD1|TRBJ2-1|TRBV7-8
CASSSRGTVEGHEQFF
TGTGCCAGCAGCTCACGAGGGACAGTTGAGGGGCATGAGCAGTTCTTC
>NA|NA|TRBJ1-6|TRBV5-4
CASSLAGIRNSPLHF
TGTGCCAGCAGCTTGGCAGGGATCCGGAATTCACCCCTCCACTTT
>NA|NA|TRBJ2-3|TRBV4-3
CASSQPSRGAGADTQYF
TGCGCCAGCAGCCAACCCTCCCGGGGGGCCGGCGCAGATACGCAGTATTTT
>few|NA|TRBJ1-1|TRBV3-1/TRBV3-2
CASSQQGLNTEAFF
TGTGCCAGCAGCCAACAGGGATTGAACACTGAAGCTTTCTTT
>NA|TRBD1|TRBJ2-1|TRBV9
CASSGGVWQGVNNEQFF
TGTGCCAGCAGCGGGGGTGTCTGGCAGGGGGTCAACAATGAGCAGTTCTTC
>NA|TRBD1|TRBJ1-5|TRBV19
CASTSGQGGGQPQHF
TGTGCCAGTACCTCGGGACAGGGGGGAGGTCAGCCCCAGCATTTT
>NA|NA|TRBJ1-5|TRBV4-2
CASSQEARANQPQHF
TGTGCCAGCAGCCAAGAAGCCAGGGCCAATCAGCCCCAGCATTTT
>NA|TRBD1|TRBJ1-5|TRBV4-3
CASSQGTGADNQPQHF
TGCGCCAGCAGCCAGGGGACAGGGGCGGACAATCAGCCCCAGCATTTT
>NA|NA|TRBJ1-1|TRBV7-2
CASSPQVDINEAFF
TGTGCCAGCAGCCCGCAGGTAGATATTAATGAAGCTTTCTTT
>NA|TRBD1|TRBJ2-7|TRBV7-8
CASGGRGRGEQYF
TGTGCCAGCGGGGGCAGGGGGCGCGGAGAGCAGTACTTC
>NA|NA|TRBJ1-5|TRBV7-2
CASSLGGGPKPQHF
TGTGCCAGCAGCTTAGGTGGCGGGCCGAAGCCCCAGCATTTT
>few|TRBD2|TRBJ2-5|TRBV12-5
CASGSGGALQTQYF
TGTGCTAGTGGATCGGGGGGGGCCCTACAGACCCAGTACTTC
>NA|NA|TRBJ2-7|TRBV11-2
CASSLVASSYEQYF
TGTGCCAGCAGCTTAGTGGCTAGCTCCTACGAGCAGTACTTC
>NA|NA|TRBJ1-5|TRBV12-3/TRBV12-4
CASSPLNQPQHF
TGTGCCAGCAGTCCCCTGAATCAGCCCCAGCATTTT
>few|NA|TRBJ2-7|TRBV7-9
CASSLVQDSYEQYF
TGTGCCAGCAGCTTAGTTCAGGACAGCTACGAGCAGTACTTC
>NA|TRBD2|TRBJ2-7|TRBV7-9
CASSLVSGSIYEQYF
TGTGCCAGCAGCTTGGTTAGCGGGAGTATCTACGAGCAGTACTTC
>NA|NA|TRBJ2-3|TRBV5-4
CASSPTRDTQYF
TGTGCCAGCAGCCCGACTCGAGATACGCAGTATTTT
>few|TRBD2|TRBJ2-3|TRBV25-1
CASGEGLALGSVTQYF
TGTGCCAGCGGGGAGGGACTAGCGCTAGGTAGTGTTACGCAGTATTTT